The rows below give T cell receptor beta chains drawn from one sample of a study of response to subunit inactivated influenza vaccine. A single record per CDR3 protein comes from TCRdb applying MiXCR to the RT-PCR reads. The sample includes approximately 500,000 distinct CDR3 sequences, 10% to 15% seen only once; the top ten take roughly 14%. The sequencing here drew on PBMCs from blood, taken 40 to 50 days after vaccination. All receptors derive from a middle-aged man who received an inactivated influenza vaccine. Both conserved end residues are part of each CDR3. Each record gives: D gene, V gene, J gene, CDR3 length, clone size, CDR3 protein, CDR3 DNA. A D gene is named only where the DNA matches it firmly. Some rows mark clone size as missing; the rest say once, few, many or name a class of expanded clone.

>.|TRBV29-1|TRBJ2-1|15|many
CSVEKGNRVGNEQFF
TGCAGCGTTGAAAAGGGGAACAGGGTCGGCAATGAGCAGTTCTTC
>TRBD2|TRBV4-3|TRBJ2-1|18|many
CASSHTFGTSGSGHEQFF
TGCGCCAGCAGCCACACATTCGGGACTAGCGGGAGCGGCCATGAGCAGTTCTTC
>TRBD1|TRBV4-3|TRBJ2-1|16|few
CASSQGPGQGANEQFF
TGCGCCAGCAGCCAAGGGCCCGGACAGGGGGCAAATGAGCAGTTCTTC
>.|TRBV6-1|TRBJ1-2|13|few
CASGVLGGYGYTF
TGTGCCAGTGGGGTTTTAGGGGGCTATGGCTACACCTTC
>.|TRBV6-1|TRBJ2-6|13|.
CASQLSGANVLTF
TGTGCCAGCCAGCTCTCTGGGGCCAACGTCCTGACTTTC
>.|TRBV24-1|TRBJ2-3|15|.
CATSDLSEITDTQYF
TGTGCCACCAGTGATTTGTCGGAGATCACAGATACGCAGTATTTT
>TRBD2|TRBV7-3|TRBJ2-1|15|.
CASSSSGSTFNEQFF
TGTGCCAGCAGCTCTAGCGGGAGCACCTTCAATGAGCAGTTCTTC
>.|TRBV12-3/TRBV12-4|TRBJ2-5|13|.
CASSFSTEETQYF
TGTGCCAGCTCCTTTAGTACGGAAGAGACCCAGTACTTC
>TRBD1|TRBV10-3|TRBJ2-7|14|.
CATRMGQGRFEQYF
TGTGCCACACGAATGGGACAGGGTAGGTTCGAGCAGTACTTC
>.|TRBV27|TRBJ1-2|13|.
CASRLTESAGYTF
TGTGCCAGCAGATTGACAGAGTCGGCTGGCTACACCTTC
>TRBD1|TRBV9|TRBJ2-7|15|.
CASSGPGQGLYEQYF
TGTGCCAGCAGCGGTCCGGGACAGGGTCTTTACGAGCAGTACTTC
>.|TRBV2|TRBJ1-6|17|.
CASSDLYRASYNSPLHF
TGTGCCAGCAGTGACCTATACAGGGCGTCCTATAATTCACCCCTCCACTTT
>TRBD2|TRBV6-2/TRBV6-3|TRBJ2-5|15|.
CASSSPRREKETQYF
TGTGCCAGCAGTTCCCCCAGGCGGGAGAAGGAGACCCAGTACTTC
>TRBD2|TRBV6-5|TRBJ2-7|14|few
CASSFRAGGIEQYF
TGTGCCAGCAGTTTTCGAGCGGGAGGGATCGAGCAGTACTTC
>.|TRBV20-1|TRBJ2-7|13|few
CSARHNRLYEQYF
TGCAGTGCTAGGCATAACAGGCTCTACGAGCAGTACTTC
>TRBD1|TRBV12-3/TRBV12-4|TRBJ2-5|16|.
CASSFNFGDRQETQYF
TGTGCCAGCAGTTTCAATTTTGGGGACAGGCAAGAGACCCAGTACTTC
>.|TRBV11-2|TRBJ2-1|17|.
CASSLGGGQPKYNEQFF
TGTGCCAGCAGCTTGGGGGGGGGACAGCCTAAGTACAATGAGCAGTTCTTC
>.|TRBV11-2|TRBJ2-1|15|few
CASRLSGRTYNEQFF
TGTGCCAGCAGGCTCTCGGGACGGACCTACAATGAGCAGTTCTTC
>TRBD2|TRBV2|TRBJ2-2|15|.
CASRGLAENTGELFF
TGTGCCAGCAGGGGACTAGCGGAGAACACCGGGGAGCTGTTTTTT
>TRBD1|TRBV29-1|TRBJ2-3|13|.
CSSGTGRIDTQYF
TGCAGCTCTGGGACAGGGCGGATAGATACGCAGTATTTT
>.|TRBV7-9|TRBJ1-2|14|few
CAREEYRVDYGYTF
TGTGCCAGAGAAGAGTACAGGGTGGACTATGGCTACACCTTC
>TRBD1|TRBV12-3/TRBV12-4|TRBJ2-7|16|few
CASSSIQGAISHEQYF
TGTGCCAGCAGTTCAATACAGGGGGCGATTTCCCACGAGCAGTACTTC
>TRBD2|TRBV9|TRBJ2-1|16|few
CASSVEVWGRGNEQFF
TGTGCCAGCAGCGTAGAAGTCTGGGGGAGGGGCAATGAGCAGTTCTTC
>.|TRBV6-5|TRBJ2-7|13|.
CASRYGGTYEQYF
TGTGCCAGCAGGTATGGGGGAACGTACGAGCAGTACTTC
>.|TRBV20-1|TRBJ2-7|14|.
CSASRGGLTYEQYF
TGCAGTGCTAGCAGGGGGGGCCTTACCTACGAGCAGTACTTC
>.|TRBV20-1|TRBJ1-1|16|many
CSARWAGEYLNTEAFF
TGCAGTGCTAGATGGGCAGGGGAGTATTTGAACACTGAAGCTTTCTTT
>TRBD1|TRBV12-3/TRBV12-4|TRBJ1-3|14|many
CASSRTGAGNTIYF
TGTGCCAGCAGTCGCACAGGGGCTGGAAACACCATATATTTT
>.|TRBV15|TRBJ2-7|13|few
CATSRRTGYEQYF
TGTGCCACCAGCAGAAGAACAGGCTACGAGCAGTACTTC
>.|TRBV11-1|TRBJ2-7|15|few
CASSSTRGGSYEQYF
TGTGCCAGCAGCTCTACCCGAGGGGGCTCCTACGAGCAGTACTTC
>.|TRBV12-3/TRBV12-4|TRBJ2-3|14|few
CASSFGPAVYTQYF
TGTGCCAGCAGTTTCGGGCCCGCGGTGTACACGCAGTATTTT
>TRBD2|TRBV28|TRBJ2-1|19|few
CASSLDERLARDSYNEQFF
TGTGCCAGCAGTTTAGACGAAAGACTAGCGAGGGACTCCTACAATGAGCAGTTCTTC
>TRBD2|TRBV20-1|TRBJ2-7|15|.
CSALSLAGRGSEQYF
TGCAGTGCTTTATCACTAGCGGGAAGGGGTAGCGAGCAGTACTTC
>TRBD1|TRBV7-2|TRBJ1-2|17|few
CASNQGTGKRRSDGYTF
TGTGCCAGCAACCAGGGGACAGGGAAAAGGCGGTCGGATGGCTACACCTTC
>.|TRBV3-1|TRBJ1-2|14|.
CASSQVIRVYGYTF
TGTGCCAGCAGCCAAGTGATAAGGGTCTATGGCTACACCTTC
>.|TRBV7-2|TRBJ1-1|14|.
CASSLTSGRTEAFF
TGTGCCAGCAGCTTAACATCAGGGCGGACTGAAGCTTTCTTT
>.|TRBV30|TRBJ2-7|12|.
CAWRGDSYEQYF
TGTGCCTGGAGGGGGGACTCCTACGAGCAGTACTTC
>TRBD2|TRBV11-2|TRBJ2-1|19|few
CASSLRGTSGGPTYNEQFF
TGTGCCAGCAGCTTACGGGGGACTAGCGGGGGCCCAACCTACAATGAGCAGTTCTTC
>.|TRBV12-3/TRBV12-4|TRBJ2-5|13|.
CASNRAPQETQYF
TGTGCCAGCAACAGGGCACCACAAGAGACCCAGTACTTC
>.|TRBV6-6|TRBJ2-5|11|many
CASSPAGTQYF
TGTGCCAGCAGTCCAGCAGGGACCCAGTACTTC
>TRBD2|TRBV7-9|TRBJ2-5|15|few
CASGTSGLSQETQYF
TGTGCCAGCGGCACTAGCGGGTTAAGCCAAGAGACCCAGTACTTC
>.|TRBV10-3|TRBJ2-3|14|few
CATTEGRGTDTQYF
TGTGCCACCACCGAGGGGAGAGGCACAGATACGCAGTATTTT
>TRBD2|TRBV7-2|TRBJ2-3|17|.
CASSLALTSGGADTQYF
TGTGCCAGCAGCTTAGCCCTGACTAGCGGGGGGGCAGATACGCAGTATTTT
>.|TRBV29-1|TRBJ2-7|14|few
CSVGSPRDSYEQYF
TGCAGCGTTGGCTCTCCCCGGGACTCCTACGAGCAGTACTTC
>TRBD2|TRBV4-2|TRBJ2-1|13|many
CASSQDAGASKTF
TGTGCCAGCAGCCAAGATGCGGGAGCTTCAAAAACCTTC
>TRBD2|TRBV28|TRBJ2-2|16|.
CASSHQRGGFTGELFF
TGTGCCAGCAGTCATCAGCGGGGGGGTTTCACCGGGGAGCTGTTTTTT
>TRBD2|TRBV24-1|TRBJ2-1|15|many
CATSEGGGPYNEQFF
TGTGCCACCAGTGAGGGGGGGGGTCCCTACAATGAGCAGTTCTTC
>.|TRBV6-2/TRBV6-3|TRBJ2-3|15|.
CASSLRAGRTDTQYF
TGTGCCAGCAGTCTACGAGCGGGTCGCACAGATACGCAGTATTTT
>TRBD1|TRBV4-2|TRBJ1-2|15|few
CASSHGQGREYGYTF
TGTGCCAGCAGCCACGGACAGGGACGGGAGTACGGCTACACCTTC
>TRBD2|TRBV12-3/TRBV12-4|TRBJ2-1|17|few
CASSLTSGGSGNNEQFF
TGTGCCAGCAGTTTGACTAGCGGGGGTTCGGGTAACAATGAGCAGTTCTTC
>TRBD2|TRBV6-2/TRBV6-3|TRBJ2-7|15|.
CASSWTSGGPYEQYF
TGTGCCAGCAGCTGGACTAGCGGGGGACCCTACGAGCAGTACTTC
>.|TRBV7-9|TRBJ2-7|15|.
CASSLGGALTYEQYF
TGTGCCAGCAGCTTAGGGGGGGCCCTTACCTACGAGCAGTACTTC
>TRBD1|TRBV29-1|TRBJ1-5|14|few
CSVGAGTGNQPQHF
TGCAGCGTTGGGGCTGGGACAGGAAATCAGCCCCAGCATTTT
>.|TRBV11-2|TRBJ2-7|14|.
CASSSSYGVYEQYF
TGTGCCAGCAGTTCATCGTACGGAGTCTACGAGCAGTACTTC